These 32 T cell receptor beta chains came from one sample sequenced in a study of long-term antiretroviral therapy in people with HIV. Sequencing relied on immunoSEQ assay v3.0, run at survey level. TCRdb's table, derived via immunoSEQ multiplex PCR, lists solely in-frame clones and lacks some. Seen here are some 25,000 clones, roughly 80% observed once, and the top ten hold approximately 10%. Sequencing was performed on unsorted PBMCs, taken 3 years after starting antiretroviral therapy. These receptors were obtained from a man aged 35-49 years with HIV.

The chain employs TRBV6-5 and TRBJ2-2; a possible D gene is TRBD1 (6 bases). Germline values: CDR1 MNHEY, CDR2 SVGAGI. The CDR3 consists of 16 residues. The V end was cut by 0 bases, the J end by 2 bases, with 10 bases between. The CDR3 DNA reads as TGTGCCAGCAGTTACTCATTGGACAGAAACACCGGGGAGCTGTTTTTT. This encodes CASSYSLDRNTGELFF.

The chain carries TRBV4-1 and TRBJ1-1; D not resolved. Germline-derived CDR1 and CDR2 are MGHRA and YSYEKL. V was cut by 0 bases and J by 5 bases, with 13 bases left in between. The CDR3 has 15 amino acids. CDR3 region: CASSQDPGGLTEAFF. In DNA, the CDR3 is TGCGCCAGCAGCCAAGATCCCGGCGGATTAACTGAAGCTTTCTTT.

This rearrangement joins TRBV5-1 to TRBJ2-7; possibly TRBD1 for D (6 bases). Trimming stripped 7 bases from V and 0 bases from J, with 17 bases between. The CDR3 is made up of 15 amino acids. Germline values: CDR1 SGHRS, CDR2 YFSETQ. CDR3 DNA: TGCGCCAGCGCCATCGGACAGACGAGCTCCTACGAGCAGTACTTC. It codes for CASAIGQTSSYEQYF.

This clone was found once. The J gene is TRBJ2-3, the V gene TRBV6-5, with a possible D match to TRBD1 (6 bases). Germline loops: CDR1 MNHEY, CDR2 SVGAGI. The V end lost 7 bases, the J end lost 1 base, and 12 bases lay between the germline ends. The CDR3 sequence is 14 residues long. CDR3 sequence: CASTLGGGTDTQYF. The CDR3 nucleotides read TGTGCCAGCACCCTTGGGGGCGGCACAGATACGCAGTATTTT.

With respect to this clone: One end of the junction fails to match germline, which may point to a read error. This rearrangement joins TRBV4-1 to TRBJ2-2; no firm D call. Germline assignment: CDR1 MGHRA and CDR2 YSYEKL. CDR3 length: 15 amino acids. In DNA, the CDR3 is TGCGCCAGCAGCGAAGACGGCGGCATCCCCGGGGAGCTGTTTTTT. Translated, it gives CASSEDGGIPGELFF.

This sequence joins TRBV7-3 and TRBJ2-1; 11 nucleotides line up with TRBD2. The CDR3 has 17 amino acids. CDR1 SGHTA and CDR2 FQGTGA come from the germline V gene. Trimming cost V 5 bases and J 2 bases; bases outside gene matches: 8. DNA for the CDR3: TGTGCCAGCAGCCCCACCGTAGCGGGGGGGCCCTACAATGAGCAGTTCTTC. As protein: CASSPTVAGGPYNEQFF.

This clone has only a few counts. The chain uses TRBV11-2 and TRBJ1-1; no definite D call. The germline V gene encodes CDR1 SGHAT and CDR2 FQNNGV. There are 15 residues in the CDR3. The V and J ends lost 0 bases and 3 bases respectively, with 11 bases between them. CDR3 amino acids: CASSLDTVWDTEAFF. DNA of the CDR3: TGTGCCAGCAGCTTAGACACGGTCTGGGACACTGAAGCTTTCTTT.

The V call is TRBV13, the J call TRBJ2-7; TRBD2 matches 11 bases. CDR1 and CDR2 (germline): PRHDT, FYEKMQ (reference sequence). The CDR3 totals 16 residues. The junction had 4 bases not matched to a gene; V was cut back by 1 base and J by 2 bases. The CDR3 reads CASSLVSSGRTYEQYF. The CDR3 coding sequence is TGTGCCAGCAGCTTAGTTTCTAGCGGGAGGACCTACGAGCAGTACTTC.

The chain couples TRBV18 to TRBJ2-5, with no clear D. Trimming removed 2 bases at V and 5 bases at J, with 15 bases between. The CDR3 contains 15 residues. CDR1 and CDR2 (germline): KGHSH, LQKENI. The DNA of the CDR3 is TGTGCCAGCTCACCATCTCTAGTTGTGACGGAGACCCAGTACTTC. Its protein product is CASSPSLVVTETQYF.

The chain is built from TRBV5-8 and TRBJ1-5; tentatively, D is TRBD1 (5 bases). Trimming shortened V by 2 bases and J by 5 bases, and 11 bases separated the two germline ends. The germline V gene has CDR1 SGHTS and CDR2 YDEGEE. CDR3 length: 14 residues. The CDR3 DNA sequence: TGTGCCAGCAGCTTTCGGTCGGGGGATCAGCCCCAGCATTTT. Translation gives CASSFRSGDQPQHF.

Here the CDR3 reads CASSPSFQSSYEQYF. The DNA of the CDR3 is TGTGCCAGCAGTCCTTCCTTCCAGAGCTCCTACGAGCAGTACTTC. The chain is built from TRBV6-5 and TRBJ2-7, with D unclear. The CDR3 has 15 amino acids. Per germline, CDR1 MNHEY and CDR2 SVGAGI. The V end lost 5 bases, the J end lost 0 bases, and 14 bases lay between the germline ends.

CDR3 sequence reads: CASSLSGGRTDTQYF. The CDR3 DNA sequence: TGTGCCAGCAGCCTTTCCGGGGGGCGCACAGATACGCAGTATTTT. J is TRBJ2-3 and V is TRBV7-3, with D possibly matching TRBD2 (7 bases). Looked up from germline, CDR1 is SGHTA and CDR2 is FQGTGA. CDR3 length equals 15 residues. The germline V and J ends were trimmed by 5 bases and 1 base, with 13 bases remaining between them.

This clone has just one count. The chain is built from TRBV11-2 and TRBJ1-2; D not resolved. CDR3 size: 16 residues. V was cut by 5 bases and J by 7 bases, with 23 bases left in between. Germline-derived CDR1 and CDR2 are SGHAT and FQNNGV. The CDR3 DNA follows: TGTGCCAGCAGCCCAGCCCCCTCAGGAGACAAGAGTGGCTACACCTTC. This translates into CASSPAPSGDKSGYTF.

The chain couples TRBV7-8 to TRBJ1-1; no definite D call. This CDR3 has 12 amino acids. V lost 3 bases to trimming and J lost 1 base, with 3 bases between them. Germline V gives CDR1 SGHVS, CDR2 FQNEAQ. The CDR3 DNA follows: TGTGCCAGCAGCTTCGCGAACACTGAAGCTTTCTTT. Protein sequence: CASSFANTEAFF.

By sample share, this clone is medium-sized. V usage is TRBV28 and J usage is TRBJ2-1; the D gene is possibly TRBD1 (5 bases). The V end lost 2 bases, the J end lost 8 bases, and 10 bases lay between the germline ends. The CDR3 is made up of 13 amino acids. Germline CDR1 reads MDHEN; CDR2 reads SYDVKM. In DNA, the CDR3 is TGTGCCAGCAGTTTAGGGGCGAAAGATGAGCAGTTCTTC. It codes for CASSLGAKDEQFF.

V gene TRBV5-4 combines with J gene TRBJ1-1; possible D gene TRBD1, 5 bases. Germline CDR1 and CDR2: SGHNT and YYREEE (reference sequence). This CDR3 spans 16 amino acids. Trimming took 6 bases from V and 2 from J, leaving 20 bases between them. The DNA for the CDR3 is TGTGCCAGCAAGGGCAGGTCGGAGGGGCCTAACACTGAAGCTTTCTTT. It is translated as CASKGRSEGPNTEAFF.

The J gene is TRBJ2-2, the V gene TRBV6-5, with D hard to call. The CDR3 sequence is 13 residues long. Germline values: CDR1 MNHEY, CDR2 SVGAGI. V gave up 6 bases and J gave up 5 bases, with 10 bases separating them. CDR3 residues: CASRSVGTGELFF. The CDR3 region has the DNA TGTGCCAGCAGATCCGTCGGAACCGGGGAGCTGTTTTTT.

This sequence joins TRBV25-1 and TRBJ1-2; TRBD1 is a possible D gene (5 bases). With 2 bases removed from V and 7 bases from J, the gap between germline ends came to 11 bases. Germline V gives CDR1 MGHDK, CDR2 SYGVNS. The CDR3 length is 13 residues. The chain's CDR3 is CASSEETESGYTF. The CDR3 DNA sequence: TGTGCCAGCAGTGAAGAGACAGAAAGTGGCTACACCTTC.

The gene calls are TRBV19 and TRBJ1-5; D is unresolved. Looked up from germline, CDR1 is LNHDA and CDR2 is SQIVND (reference sequence). This CDR3 region has 14 residues. The V end was cut by 5 bases, the J end by 2 bases, with 10 bases between. DNA for the CDR3: TGTGCCAGTAGTCTGACTGGGGGCAATCAGCCCCAGCATTTT. It translates to CASSLTGGNQPQHF.

This clone has just a few counts. The chain carries TRBV10-2 and TRBJ2-7; D may be TRBD1 (6 bases). From germline, CDR1 is WSHSY and CDR2 SAAADI. This CDR3 contains 15 residues. This chain's CDR3 is CAAFTDSPGGYEQYF. The CDR3 nucleotides are TGCGCAGCTTTTACGGACAGTCCCGGCGGGTACGAGCAGTACTTC.

CDR3 amino acids: CASSKQGVYEQYF. In nucleotides, the CDR3 is TGTGCCAGTAGTAAACAGGGGGTCTACGAGCAGTACTTC. The chain uses TRBV19 and TRBJ2-7; 8 nucleotides line up with TRBD1. Trimming cost V 4 bases and J 3 bases; bases outside gene matches: 2. Germline V CDR1 and CDR2: LNHDA, SQIVND (reference sequence). The CDR3 totals 13 residues.

This CDR3 is CASRDGQSNQPQHF. CDR3 sequence (DNA): TGTGCCAGCAGAGACGGACAGAGCAATCAGCCCCAGCATTTT. The V call is TRBV2, the J call TRBJ1-5; D may be TRBD1 (6 bases). CDR3 length equals 14 residues. Germline V gene data show CDR1 as SNHLY and CDR2 as FYNNEI. Trimming left V 6 bases short and J 1 base short, with 10 bases between.

The J gene is TRBJ2-3, the V gene TRBV5-4; possibly TRBD1 for D (5 bases). Germline V lookup: CDR1 SGHNT, CDR2 YYREEE (reference sequence). The CDR3 runs 17 residues. Deletions cut 0 bases from V and 0 bases from J, with 14 bases between. The CDR3 spells CASSLAGYRASTDTQYF. The CDR3 DNA is TGTGCCAGCAGCTTGGCAGGGTATCGAGCTAGCACAGATACGCAGTATTTT.

This clone was seen more than once but under ten times. The chain employs TRBV19 and TRBJ1-3; D perhaps matches TRBD1 (6 bases). The CDR3 extends over 15 amino acids. Per the germline V gene, CDR1 is LNHDA and CDR2 is SQIVND (reference sequence). Trimming took off 7 bases at V and 1 base at J, with 14 bases between the two ends. CDR3 loop: CASKGGDLSGNTIYF. CDR3 in DNA: TGTGCCAGTAAAGGGGGGGATCTTTCTGGAAACACCATATATTTT. Looking up the rest from reference TRBV19 and TRBJ1-3 gives the full variable domain: DGGITQSPKYLFRKEGQNVTLSCEQNLNHDAMYWYRQDPGQGLRLIYYSQIVNDFQKGDIAEGYSVSREKKESFPLTVTSAQKNPTAFYLCASKGGDLSGNTIYFGEGSWLTVV.

The chain employs TRBV6-5 and TRBJ1-5; possible D gene TRBD1, 5 bases. Per germline, CDR1 MNHEY and CDR2 SVGAGI. Trimming took 7 bases from V and 4 from J, leaving 14 bases between them. CDR3 size: 14 residues. The DNA for the CDR3 is TGTGCCAGCAAGTTGGCAGGGCAGAATCAGCCCCAGCATTTT. Its translation is CASKLAGQNQPQHF.

DNA of the CDR3: TGCGCCAGCAGCCAAGTGGCTAGTGCTGAGACCCAGTACTTC. Residues: CASSQVASAETQYF. The chain links TRBV4-1 to TRBJ2-5; unclear D gene. Deletions cut 1 base from V and 5 bases from J, with 11 bases between. The CDR3 is 14 residues long. Per germline, CDR1 MGHRA and CDR2 YSYEKL.

The genes are TRBV5-1 and TRBJ1-1; TRBD1 matches at 9 bases. CDR3 length: 15 amino acids. The germline V gene has CDR1 SGHRS and CDR2 YFSETQ. The J segment lost 4 bases and the V segment lost 5 bases, leaving 9 bases of the junction unmatched. The CDR3 region has the DNA TGCGCCAGCAGACAGGGGGCTCTGGCTGGCACTGAAGCTTTCTTT. Translating gives CASRQGALAGTEAFF.

The V call is TRBV10-2, the J call TRBJ2-3, with D hard to call. Trimming pared 4 bases from V and 0 bases from J, leaving 14 bases between. CDR1 is WSHSY, CDR2 SAAADI, per germline. The CDR3 covers 16 residues. The CDR3 DNA follows: TGCGCCAGCAGTGGCTCTACGTGGGGTAGCACAGATACGCAGTATTTT. Protein: CASSGSTWGSTDTQYF.

This clone was seen a few times. This rearrangement joins TRBV7-9 to TRBJ2-7, with D tentatively TRBD2 (7 bases). V was cut by 5 bases and J by 3 bases, with 20 bases left in between. This CDR3 contains 16 residues. CDR1 is SEHNR and CDR2 is FQNEAQ in the germline V gene (reference sequence). The chain's CDR3 is CASSPRGGGSLYEQYF. CDR3 coding DNA: TGTGCCAGCAGCCCACGGGGAGGGGGTAGTCTCTACGAGCAGTACTTC.

V gene TRBV28 combines with J gene TRBJ1-3; D is possibly TRBD1 (6 bases). The V and J ends lost 6 bases and 0 bases respectively, with 12 bases between them. CDR1 and CDR2 from the germline V gene are MDHEN and SYDVKM. The CDR3 has 15 amino acids. CDR3 DNA: TGTGCCAGCAGAAGGGACACCGCCTCTGGAAACACCATATATTTT. This sequence encodes CASRRDTASGNTIYF. Variable domain in full (rest from reference TRBV28 and TRBJ1-3): DVKVTQSSRYLVKRTGEKVFLECVQDMDHENMFWYRQDPGLGLRLIYFSYDVKMKEKGDIPEGYSVSREKKERFSLILESASTNQTSMYLCASRRDTASGNTIYFGEGSWLTVV.

This chain links TRBV30 with TRBJ2-4; D is undetermined. The CDR3 loop spans 12 amino acids. V was cut by 3 bases and J by 8 bases, with 11 bases left in between. Germline loops: CDR1 GTSNPN, CDR2 SVGIG (reference sequence). CDR3 bases: TGTGCCTGGAGCCCTGGGCCCGACATTCAGTACTTC. Translated: CAWSPGPDIQYF. The variable domain in full, completed from reference TRBV30 and TRBJ2-4, reads SQTIHQWPATLVQPVGSPLSLECTVEGTSNPNLYWYRQAAGRGLQLLFYSVGIGQISSEVPQNLSASRPQDRQFILSSKKLLLSDSGFYLCAWSPGPDIQYFGAGTRLSVL.

This CDR3 is CASSFGARVTDTQYF. CDR3 bases: TGTGCCAGCAGCTTCGGAGCGAGAGTCACAGATACGCAGTATTTT. This chain uses TRBV7-8 with TRBJ2-3, with D uncertain. The CDR3 contains 15 residues. Trimming took off 3 bases at V and 2 bases at J, with 12 bases between the two ends. In germline, CDR1 is SGHVS, CDR2 FQNEAQ. The full variable domain, with the rest looked up from reference TRBV7-8 and TRBJ2-3, is GAGVSQSPRYKVAKRGQDVALRCDPISGHVSLFWYQQALGQGPEFLTYFQNEAQLDKSGLPSDRFFAERPEGSVSTLKIQRTQQEDSAVYLCASSFGARVTDTQYFGPGTRLTVL.